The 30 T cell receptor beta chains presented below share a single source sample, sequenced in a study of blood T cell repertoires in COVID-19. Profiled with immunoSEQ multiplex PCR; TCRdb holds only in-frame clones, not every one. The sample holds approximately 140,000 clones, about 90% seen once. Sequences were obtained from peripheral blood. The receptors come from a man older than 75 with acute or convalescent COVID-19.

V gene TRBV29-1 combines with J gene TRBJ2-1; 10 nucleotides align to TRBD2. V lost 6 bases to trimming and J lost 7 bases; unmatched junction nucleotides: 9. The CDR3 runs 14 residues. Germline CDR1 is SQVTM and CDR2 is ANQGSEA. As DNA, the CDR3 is TGCAGCGTCCGAGCGGGAGGGCCGGGGAATGAGCAGTTCTTC. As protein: CSVRAGGPGNEQFF.

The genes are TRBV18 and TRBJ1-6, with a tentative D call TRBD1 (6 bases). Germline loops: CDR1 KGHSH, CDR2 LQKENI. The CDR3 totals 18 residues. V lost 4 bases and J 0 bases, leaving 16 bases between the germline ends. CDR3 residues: CASSLIGGPSSYNSPLHF. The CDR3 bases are TGTGCCAGCTCACTTATCGGGGGGCCCAGCTCCTATAATTCACCCCTCCACTTT.

CDR3 nucleotides: TGTGCCAGCAGCTTATCCGAGGGCCCCTACGAGCAGTACTTC. This encodes CASSLSEGPYEQYF. This sequence joins TRBV7-3 and TRBJ2-7; possible D gene TRBD2, 5 bases. The germline CDR1 and CDR2 sequences are SGHTA and FQGTGA. Deletions cut 2 bases from V and 2 bases from J, with 10 bases between. The CDR3 consists of 14 residues.

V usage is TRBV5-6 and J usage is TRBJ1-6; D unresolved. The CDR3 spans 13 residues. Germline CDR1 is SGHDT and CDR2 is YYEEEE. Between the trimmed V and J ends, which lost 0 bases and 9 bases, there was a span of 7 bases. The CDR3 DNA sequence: TGTGCCAGCAGCTTGGACGCGGGTTCACCCCTCCACTTT. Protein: CASSLDAGSPLHF.

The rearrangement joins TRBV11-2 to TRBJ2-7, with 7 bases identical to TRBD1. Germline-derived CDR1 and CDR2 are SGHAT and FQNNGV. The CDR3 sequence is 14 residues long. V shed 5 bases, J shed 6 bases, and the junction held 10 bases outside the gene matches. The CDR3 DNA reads TGTGCCAGCAGCCCCTCAGGGGCAGGGGGCGAGCAGTACTTC. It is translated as CASSPSGAGGEQYF.

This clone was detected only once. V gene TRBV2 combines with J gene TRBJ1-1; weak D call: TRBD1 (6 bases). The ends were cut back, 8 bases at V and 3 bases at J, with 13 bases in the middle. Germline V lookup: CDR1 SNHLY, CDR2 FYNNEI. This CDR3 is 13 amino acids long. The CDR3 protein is CASLQGPDTEAFF. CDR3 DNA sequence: TGTGCCAGCCTACAGGGTCCCGACACTGAAGCTTTCTTT.

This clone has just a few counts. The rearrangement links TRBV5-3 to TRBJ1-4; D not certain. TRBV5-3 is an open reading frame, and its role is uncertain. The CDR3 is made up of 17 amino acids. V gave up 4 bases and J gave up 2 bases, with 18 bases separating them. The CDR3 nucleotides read TGTGCCAGAAGCCCAGTGCCGAGAGGGTGGACTAATGAAAAACTGTTTTTT. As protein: CARSPVPRGWTNEKLFF.

This chain's CDR3 is CASSGGSPLHF. The CDR3 coding sequence is TGTGCCAGTAGCGGGGGTTCACCCCTCCACTTT. V and J are TRBV19 and TRBJ1-6, with a possible D match to TRBD1 (5 bases). The CDR3 runs to 11 residues. Trimming removed 6 bases at V and 9 bases at J, with 6 bases between. Germline V gives CDR1 LNHDA, CDR2 SQIVND (reference sequence).

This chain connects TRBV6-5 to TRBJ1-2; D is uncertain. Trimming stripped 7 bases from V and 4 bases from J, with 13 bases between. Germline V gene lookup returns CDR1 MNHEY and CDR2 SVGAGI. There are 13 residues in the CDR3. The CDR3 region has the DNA TGTGCCAGCACGGTCGGGGTCGGCTATGGCTACACCTTC. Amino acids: CASTVGVGYGYTF.

The CDR3 DNA follows: TGTGCCAGCAGTTACGACAGATGGACCACCGGGGAGCTGTTTTTT. Its protein is CASSYDRWTTGELFF. This rearrangement joins TRBV6-2 or TRBV6-3 to TRBJ2-2, with D perhaps TRBD1 (5 bases). This CDR3 is 15 amino acids long. Germline lookup yields CDR1 MNHEY and CDR2 SVGEGT. V was clipped by 2 bases and J by 4 bases, with 11 bases between them.

The CDR3 DNA reads TGCAGCGTTGAAGAATGGCAGGGGGCTTACAATGAGCAGTTCTTC. Protein: CSVEEWQGAYNEQFF. The chain has TRBV29-1 and TRBJ2-1; 8 nucleotides agree with TRBD1. Trimming took 0 bases from V and 4 from J; bases not matched to a gene: 5. There are 15 residues in the CDR3. Germline V gene sequence: CDR1 SQVTM, CDR2 ANQGSEA.

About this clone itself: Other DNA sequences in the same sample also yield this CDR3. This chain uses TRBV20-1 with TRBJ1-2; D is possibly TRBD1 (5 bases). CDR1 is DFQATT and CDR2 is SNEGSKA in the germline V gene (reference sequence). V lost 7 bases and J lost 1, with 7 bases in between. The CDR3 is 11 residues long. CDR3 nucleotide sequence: TGCAGTGACGACAGTAACTATGGCTACACCTTC. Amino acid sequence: CSDDSNYGYTF.

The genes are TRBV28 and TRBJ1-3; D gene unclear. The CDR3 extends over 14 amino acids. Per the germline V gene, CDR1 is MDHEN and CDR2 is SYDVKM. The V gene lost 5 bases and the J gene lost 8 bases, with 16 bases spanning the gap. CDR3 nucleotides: TGTGCCAGCAGTCGACGGTTATACGGGGACACCATATATTTT. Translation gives CASSRRLYGDTIYF.

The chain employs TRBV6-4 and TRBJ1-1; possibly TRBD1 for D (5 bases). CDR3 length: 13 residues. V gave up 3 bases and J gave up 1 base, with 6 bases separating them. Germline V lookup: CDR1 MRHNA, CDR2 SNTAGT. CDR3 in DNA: TGTGCCAGCAGTGATCAGGGGAACACTGAAGCTTTCTTT. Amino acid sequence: CASSDQGNTEAFF.

The CDR3 DNA reads TGTGCCAGCTCACCACCGGCAGGACTCAACACTGAAGCTTTCTTT. Its translation is CASSPPAGLNTEAFF. The rearrangement links TRBV18 to TRBJ1-1; D is ambiguous. Germline values: CDR1 KGHSH, CDR2 LQKENI. V dropped 0 bases and J dropped 2 bases, with 10 bases sitting between them. This CDR3 has 15 residues.

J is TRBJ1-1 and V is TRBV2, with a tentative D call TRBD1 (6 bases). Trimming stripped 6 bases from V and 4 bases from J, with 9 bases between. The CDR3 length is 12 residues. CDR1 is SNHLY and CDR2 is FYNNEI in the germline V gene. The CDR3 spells CASRAGATEAFF. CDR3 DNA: TGTGCCAGCAGAGCAGGGGCCACTGAAGCTTTCTTT.

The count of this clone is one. The CDR3, as DNA: TGTGCCAGCTATTCGGGGGGAACAAAACTGTTTTTT. Its protein product is CASYSGGTKLFF. The rearrangement uses TRBV28 and TRBJ1-4; D perhaps matches TRBD1 (5 bases). V lost 8 bases and J lost 10, with 14 bases in between. The CDR3 has 12 residues. Germline CDR1 reads MDHEN; CDR2 reads SYDVKM.

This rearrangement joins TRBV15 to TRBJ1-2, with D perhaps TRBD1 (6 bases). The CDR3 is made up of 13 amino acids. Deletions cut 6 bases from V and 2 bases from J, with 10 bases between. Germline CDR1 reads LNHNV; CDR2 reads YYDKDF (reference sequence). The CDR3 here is CATRGGGNYGYTF. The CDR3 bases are TGTGCCACCAGGGGAGGGGGGAACTATGGCTACACCTTC.

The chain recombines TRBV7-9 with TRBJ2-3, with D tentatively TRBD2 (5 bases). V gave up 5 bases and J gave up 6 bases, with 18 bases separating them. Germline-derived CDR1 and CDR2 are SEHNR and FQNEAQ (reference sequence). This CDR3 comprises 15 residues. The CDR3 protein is CASSSQSGVRDTQYF. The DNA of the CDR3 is TGTGCCAGCAGCAGTCAGAGCGGAGTCAGGGATACGCAGTATTTT.

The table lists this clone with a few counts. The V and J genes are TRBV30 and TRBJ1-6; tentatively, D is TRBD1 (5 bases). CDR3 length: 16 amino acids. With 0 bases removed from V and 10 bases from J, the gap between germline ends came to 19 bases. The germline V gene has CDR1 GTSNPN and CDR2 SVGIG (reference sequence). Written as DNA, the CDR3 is TGTGCCTGGAGTGTAGCGGGGGACGTTTCGCGATCACCCCTCCACTTT. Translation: CAWSVAGDVSRSPLHF.

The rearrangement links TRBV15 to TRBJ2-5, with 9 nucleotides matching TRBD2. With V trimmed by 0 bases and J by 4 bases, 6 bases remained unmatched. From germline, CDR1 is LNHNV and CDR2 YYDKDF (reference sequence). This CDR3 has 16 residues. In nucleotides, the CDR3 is TGTGCCACCAGCAGAGAGTGGACTAGCGTTTCAGAGACCCAGTACTTC. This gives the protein CATSREWTSVSETQYF.

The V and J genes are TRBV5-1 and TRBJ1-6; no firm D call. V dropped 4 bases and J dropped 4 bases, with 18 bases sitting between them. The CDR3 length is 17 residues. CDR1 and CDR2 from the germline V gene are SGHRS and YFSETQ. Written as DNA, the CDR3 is TGCGCCAGCAGCCCTGGTATGGGGAGGATGTATAATTCACCCCTCCACTTT. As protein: CASSPGMGRMYNSPLHF.

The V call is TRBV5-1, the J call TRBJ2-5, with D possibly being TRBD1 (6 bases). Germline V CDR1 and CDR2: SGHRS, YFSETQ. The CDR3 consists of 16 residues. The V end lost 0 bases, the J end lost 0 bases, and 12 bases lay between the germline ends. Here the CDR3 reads CASSLGGHGNQETQYF. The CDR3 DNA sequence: TGCGCCAGCAGCTTGGGGGGACATGGGAACCAAGAGACCCAGTACTTC. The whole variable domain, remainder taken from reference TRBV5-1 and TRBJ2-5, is KAGVTQTPRYLIKTRGQQVTLSCSPISGHRSVSWYQQTPGQGLQFLFEYFSETQRNKGNFPGRFSGRQFSNSRSEMNVSTLELGDSALYLCASSLGGHGNQETQYFGPGTRLLVL.

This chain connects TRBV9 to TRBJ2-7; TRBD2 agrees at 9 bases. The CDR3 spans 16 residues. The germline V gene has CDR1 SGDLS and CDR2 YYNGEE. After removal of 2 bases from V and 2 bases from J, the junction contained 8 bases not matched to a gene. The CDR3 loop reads CASSVASGATTYEQYF. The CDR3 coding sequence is TGTGCCAGCAGCGTTGCTAGCGGGGCCACCACCTACGAGCAGTACTTC.

CDR3 nucleotides: TGTGCCTGGACTCCGGGACAGGGTTCCCCAACTAATGAAAAACTGTTTTTT. Translation: CAWTPGQGSPTNEKLFF. The V and J genes are TRBV30 and TRBJ1-4; TRBD1 agrees at 9 bases. The germline V gene encodes CDR1 GTSNPN and CDR2 SVGIG (reference sequence). V shed 4 bases, J shed 0 bases, and the junction held 9 bases outside the gene matches. The CDR3 spans 17 residues.

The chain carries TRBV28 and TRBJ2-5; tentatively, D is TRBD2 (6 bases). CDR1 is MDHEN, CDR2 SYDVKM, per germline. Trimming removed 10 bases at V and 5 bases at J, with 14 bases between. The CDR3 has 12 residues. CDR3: CATGSGVETQYF. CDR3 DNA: TGTGCCACGGGGTCGGGGGTGGAGACCCAGTACTTC.

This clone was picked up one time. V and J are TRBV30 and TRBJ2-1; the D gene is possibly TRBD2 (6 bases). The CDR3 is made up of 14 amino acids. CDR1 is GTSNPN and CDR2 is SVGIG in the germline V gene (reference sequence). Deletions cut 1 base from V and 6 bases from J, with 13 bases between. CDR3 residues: CAWSARLGSNEQFF. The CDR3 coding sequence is TGTGCCTGGAGTGCCCGACTAGGTTCCAATGAGCAGTTCTTC.

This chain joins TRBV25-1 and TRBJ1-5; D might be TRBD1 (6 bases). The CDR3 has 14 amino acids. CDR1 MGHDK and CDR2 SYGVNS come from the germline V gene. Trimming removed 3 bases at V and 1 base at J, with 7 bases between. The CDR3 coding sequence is TGTGCCAGCAGTGAGGGACACAGCAATCAGCCCCAGCATTTT. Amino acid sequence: CASSEGHSNQPQHF.

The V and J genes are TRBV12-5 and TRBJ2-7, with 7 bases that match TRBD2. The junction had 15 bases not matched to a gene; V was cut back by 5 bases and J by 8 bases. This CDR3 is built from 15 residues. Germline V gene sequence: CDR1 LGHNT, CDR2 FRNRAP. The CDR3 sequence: CASGEPLGGSKKQYF. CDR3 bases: TGTGCTAGTGGTGAACCATTGGGAGGGAGTAAGAAGCAGTACTTC.

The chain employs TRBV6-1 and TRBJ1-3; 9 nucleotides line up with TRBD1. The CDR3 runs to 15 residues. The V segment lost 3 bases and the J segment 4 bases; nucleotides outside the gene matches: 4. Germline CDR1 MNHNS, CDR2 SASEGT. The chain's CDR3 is CASSDTGGIGNTIYF. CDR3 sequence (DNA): TGTGCCAGCAGTGATACAGGGGGCATCGGAAACACCATATATTTT.